This entry lists 24 T cell receptor beta chains sequenced from one sample in a study of OX40 agonist ivuxolimab in advanced cancers. The method was immunoSEQ multiplex PCR; TCRdb's version includes in-frame clones alone and lacks a portion of them. This sample yields around 68,000 clones, of which 75% to 90% are seen a single time; roughly 1.2% belongs to the top ten. Sequences were derived from CD4+ or CD8+ T cells sorted from blood, sampled in a trial of the OX40 agonist ivuxolimab. The receptors were gathered from an adult with an advanced solid tumor such as melanoma, head and neck, liver or kidney cancer.

This chain joins TRBV14 and TRBJ2-5, with TRBD2 matching over 14 bases. The CDR3 is 15 amino acids. V shed 5 bases and J 5 bases; nucleotides not matched to a gene: 4. Germline V lookup: CDR1 SGHDN, CDR2 FVKESK. CDR3 DNA sequence: TGTGCCAGCAGCATCCGACTAGCGGGAGGGGAGACCCAGTACTTC. Protein sequence: CASSIRLAGGETQYF.

The sample holds one count of this clone. The chain combines TRBV11-1 with TRBJ1-1; D is unclear. Germline CDR1 reads SGHAT; CDR2 reads FQDESV (reference sequence). The CDR3 covers 13 residues. The V end lost 1 base, the J end lost 1 base, and 4 bases lay between the germline ends. CDR3 amino acids: CASSLEGNTEAFF. CDR3 coding DNA: TGTGCCAGCAGCTTAGAAGGGAACACTGAAGCTTTCTTT.

The CDR3 spells CASSLGTLAGVYNEQFF. The CDR3 DNA reads TGCGCCAGCAGCTTGGGGACACTAGCGGGAGTTTATAATGAGCAGTTCTTC. This chain connects TRBV5-1 to TRBJ2-1; 11 positions match TRBD2. The CDR3 sequence is 17 residues long. The junction had 9 bases not matched to a gene; V was cut back by 0 bases and J by 7 bases. Germline V CDR1 and CDR2: SGHRS, YFSETQ. The full variable domain, completed using reference TRBV5-1 and TRBJ2-1, is KAGVTQTPRYLIKTRGQQVTLSCSPISGHRSVSWYQQTPGQGLQFLFEYFSETQRNKGNFPGRFSGRQFSNSRSEMNVSTLELGDSALYLCASSLGTLAGVYNEQFFGPGTRLTVL.

The chain carries TRBV7-2 and TRBJ2-7, with a possible D match to TRBD2 (6 bases). V lost 1 base and J lost 2, with 15 bases in between. The germline gives CDR1 SGHTA, CDR2 FQGNSA. This CDR3 region has 16 residues. The CDR3 nucleotides are TGTGCCAGCAGCTTAGTTCATCGGGAGTCGCCCTACGAGCAGTACTTC. Translating gives CASSLVHRESPYEQYF.

The chain couples TRBV5-1 to TRBJ2-3; the match to TRBD1 covers 7 bases. V lost 7 bases and J lost 0; bases outside the gene matches: 5. The CDR3 loop spans 14 amino acids. Looked up from germline, CDR1 is SGHRS and CDR2 is YFSETQ. The CDR3 loop reads CASGQDSSTDTQYF. The CDR3 DNA reads TGCGCCAGCGGACAGGACAGCAGCACAGATACGCAGTATTTT.

This chain uses TRBV2 with TRBJ2-5; TRBD2 matches 8 bases. The CDR3 runs 15 residues. CDR1 and CDR2 from the germline V gene are SNHLY and FYNNEI. With 0 bases clipped from V and 5 bases from J, the junction kept 5 bases outside the gene matches. The CDR3 loop is CASSEASGSGETQYF. The DNA of the CDR3 is TGTGCCAGCAGTGAAGCCAGCGGGAGTGGGGAGACCCAGTACTTC.

The gene calls are TRBV28 and TRBJ2-7; a weak D match, TRBD1 (5 bases). Trimming pared 4 bases from V and 2 bases from J, leaving 9 bases between. CDR1 and CDR2 from the germline V gene are MDHEN and SYDVKM. The CDR3 covers 13 residues. The CDR3 nucleotides read TGTGCCAGCAGTTCGCAGGGAACCTACGAGCAGTACTTC. Encoded protein: CASSSQGTYEQYF.

This clone was seen more than once but under ten times. Written as DNA, the CDR3 is TGTGCCAGCAGCTTAACTCTTTTGGATACGCAGTATTTT. This translates into CASSLTLLDTQYF. The chain has TRBV11-2 and TRBJ2-3; D not resolved. Germline V gives CDR1 SGHAT, CDR2 FQNNGV. The CDR3 contains 13 residues. V was shortened by 2 bases and J by 6 bases, with 9 bases between the two germline ends.

The rearrangement links TRBV5-1 to TRBJ1-2; D perhaps matches TRBD1 (6 bases). The CDR3 loop spans 13 amino acids. V was clipped by 0 bases and J by 8 bases, with 11 bases between them. Germline CDR1 SGHRS, CDR2 YFSETQ. CDR3 sequence reads: CASSLDGGRGYTF. CDR3 nucleotides: TGCGCCAGCAGCTTGGATGGGGGCAGGGGCTACACCTTC.

There are a few counts of this clone. The genes are TRBV7-9 and TRBJ2-6; TRBD1 matches 8 bases. Germline V gives CDR1 SEHNR, CDR2 FQNEAQ (reference sequence). CDR3 length: 17 amino acids. V lost 7 bases and J lost 1; bases outside the gene matches: 9. The DNA for the CDR3 is TGTGCCAGCATTGGACAGGGCCCTCGGTCTGGGGCCAACGTCCTGACTTTC. This encodes CASIGQGPRSGANVLTF. The whole variable domain, filled in from reference TRBV7-9 and TRBJ2-6, reads DTGVSQNPRHKITKRGQNVTFRCDPISEHNRLYWYRQTLGQGPEFLTYFQNEAQLEKSRLLSDRFSAERPKGSFSTLEIQRTEQGDSAMYLCASIGQGPRSGANVLTFGAGSRLTVL.

This chain uses TRBV6-5 with TRBJ1-5, with D hard to call. CDR1 MNHEY and CDR2 SVGAGI come from the germline V gene. Trimming stripped 0 bases from V and 0 bases from J, with 6 bases between. This CDR3 has 15 amino acids. As DNA, the CDR3 is TGTGCCAGCAGTTACTCGGGGAATAGCAATCAGCCCCAGCATTTT. Translated: CASSYSGNSNQPQHF.

The V and J genes are TRBV27 and TRBJ2-7; the D is unclear. V was cut by 2 bases and J by 3 bases, with 11 bases left in between. There are 14 residues in the CDR3. Germline CDR1 MNHEY, CDR2 SMNVEV (reference sequence). CDR3 sequence: CASSLNIQSYEQYF. CDR3 coding DNA: TGTGCCAGCAGTTTAAATATCCAGAGCTACGAGCAGTACTTC.

The rearrangement uses TRBV9 and TRBJ2-2, with 12 bases fitting TRBD2. The CDR3 is made up of 17 amino acids. Germline loops: CDR1 SGDLS, CDR2 YYNGEE. V was clipped by 0 bases and J by 2 bases; unmatched bases: 2. The CDR3 is CASSVGLAGVNTGELFF. The CDR3 bases are TGTGCCAGCAGCGTAGGACTAGCGGGAGTAAACACCGGGGAGCTGTTTTTT.

This sequence joins TRBV19 and TRBJ1-5; 8 nucleotides align to TRBD1. The CDR3 runs to 16 residues. After removal of 4 bases from V and 5 bases from J, the junction contained 10 bases not matched to a gene. The germline V gene has CDR1 LNHDA and CDR2 SQIVND (reference sequence). The CDR3 coding sequence is TGTGCCAGTAGTAGACAGGGGCCCAACCCCCATCAGCCCCAGCATTTT. Translation: CASSRQGPNPHQPQHF.

This chain uses TRBV30 with TRBJ2-3, with a tentative D call TRBD2 (5 bases). Trimming shortened V by 4 bases and J by 3 bases, and 14 bases separated the two germline ends. This CDR3 has 14 amino acids. CDR1 is GTSNPN, CDR2 SVGIG, per germline (reference sequence). The CDR3 is CAWIGLPFTDTQYF. The CDR3 DNA reads as TGTGCCTGGATAGGACTCCCCTTTACAGATACGCAGTATTTT.

In this sample, this clone turned up a few times. V usage is TRBV14 and J usage is TRBJ1-2; D is uncertain. Germline V lookup: CDR1 SGHDN, CDR2 FVKESK. The CDR3 covers 13 residues. Trimming took 1 base from V and 4 from J, leaving 7 bases between them. For the CDR3, the DNA is TGTGCCAGCAGCCAAGGCCAGGTCTATGGCTACACCTTC. Translated, it gives CASSQGQVYGYTF.

This clone was observed once. The chain employs TRBV7-3 and TRBJ2-5, with 7 bases that match TRBD1. The CDR3 is 16 amino acids. V lost 5 bases and J lost 2; bases outside the gene matches: 11. Germline CDR1 SGHTA, CDR2 FQGTGA. CDR3 nucleotides: TGTGCCAGCAGCCCTAATGGGCAGGGGGTTCAAGAGACCCAGTACTTC. Translated: CASSPNGQGVQETQYF. Full variable domain (rest looked up from reference TRBV7-3 and TRBJ2-5): GAGVSQTPSNKVTEKGKYVELRCDPISGHTALYWYRQSLGQGPEFLIYFQGTGAADDSGLPNDRFFAVRPEGSVSTLKIQRTERGDSAVYLCASSPNGQGVQETQYFGPGTRLLVL.

J is TRBJ1-1 and V is TRBV5-1; TRBD1 is a possible D gene (6 bases). This CDR3 is built from 13 residues. Deletions cut 5 bases from V and 5 bases from J, with 13 bases between. Germline CDR1 is SGHRS and CDR2 is YFSETQ. As DNA, the CDR3 is TGCGCCAGCAGAGAGGAGGGGGAGACTGAAGCTTTCTTT. It codes for CASREEGETEAFF.

The sample holds a few counts of this clone. The chain carries TRBV19 and TRBJ2-5, with D maybe TRBD2 (6 bases). Looked up from germline, CDR1 is LNHDA and CDR2 is SQIVND (reference sequence). Trimming cost V 3 bases and J 5 bases, with 13 bases left between them. This CDR3 is 14 amino acids long. CDR3 DNA sequence: TGTGCCAGTAGTATCGCAGGGACTCGGGAGACCCAGTACTTC. Its protein is CASSIAGTRETQYF.

The chain has TRBV30 and TRBJ2-1; 7 bases map to TRBD2. This CDR3 region has 15 residues. The J segment lost 6 bases and the V segment lost 0 bases, leaving 8 bases of the junction unmatched. Germline V gives CDR1 GTSNPN, CDR2 SVGIG (reference sequence). The CDR3 loop is CAWSVRTRSPNEQFF. CDR3 in DNA: TGTGCCTGGAGTGTACGGACTAGATCTCCCAATGAGCAGTTCTTC.

The V gene is TRBV18, the J gene TRBJ2-7; possibly TRBD2 for D (6 bases). The CDR3 covers 15 residues. Trimming left V 3 bases short and J 0 bases short, with 12 bases between. CDR1 is KGHSH and CDR2 is LQKENI in the germline V gene. CDR3 region: CASSPSSVSSYEQYF. The DNA of the CDR3 is TGTGCCAGCTCACCCTCTAGCGTCAGCTCCTACGAGCAGTACTTC. Supplemented by reference TRBV18 and TRBJ2-7, the full variable domain reads NAGVMQNPRHLVRRRGQEARLRCSPMKGHSHVYWYRQLPEEGLKFMVYLQKENIIDESGMPKERFSAEFPKEGPSILRIQQVVRGDSAAYFCASSPSSVSSYEQYFGPGTRLTVT.

The chain is built from TRBV30 and TRBJ1-1; TRBD1 aligns across 8 bases. CDR3 length equals 13 residues. V trimming: 4 bases; J trimming: 5 bases; junction bases outside the gene matches: 6. CDR1 GTSNPN and CDR2 SVGIG come from the germline V gene (reference sequence). The DNA of the CDR3 is TGTGCCTGGACGAAACAGGGGGGGACTGAAGCTTTCTTT. Its protein product is CAWTKQGGTEAFF.

The gene calls are TRBV4-1 and TRBJ2-7; 9 bases line up with TRBD1. Per germline, CDR1 MGHRA and CDR2 YSYEKL. This CDR3 has 18 residues. Losses at the gene ends were 3 bases for V and 5 bases for J; bases not matched to a gene: 17. CDR3 loop: CASSQGGPIRGQGHEQYF. In DNA form, the CDR3 reads TGCGCCAGCAGCCAGGGGGGCCCAATTAGGGGACAGGGTCACGAGCAGTACTTC.

This sequence joins TRBV7-2 and TRBJ1-5, with 12 bases that match TRBD1. The J segment lost 7 bases and the V segment lost 4 bases, leaving 14 bases of the junction unmatched. This CDR3 spans 18 amino acids. From germline, CDR1 is SGHTA and CDR2 FQGNSA. The DNA for the CDR3 is TGTGCCAGCAGCTACCCGACCGGGACAGGGGGCGCCAAGCAGCCCCAGCATTTT. Protein sequence: CASSYPTGTGGAKQPQHF.